The rows below give T cell receptor beta chains drawn from one sample of a study of early T cells in non-severe SARS-CoV-2 infection. TCRdb analysed the 5' RACE reads with MiXCR anew, one entry per CDR3 protein. The sample holds about 100,000 distinct CDR3 sequences; approximately 13% are singletons and the top ten take around 2.5%. What was sequenced was whole blood. The receptors derive from an adult who was a healthcare worker with PCR-confirmed SARS-CoV-2 infection or an uninfected control (not recorded which). CDR3s include the opening cysteine and the closing phenylalanine or tryptophan. The D gene is left open where the match is weak. Some rows have no size entry. The others give once, few or many, or a class for an expanded clone.

clone size	D gene	V gene	J gene	CDR3 DNA	CDR3 protein
.	.	TRBV28	TRBJ2-7	TGTGCCAGCAGTAGACCGCGGCAGAGCTCCTACGAGCAGTACTTC	CASSRPRQSSYEQYF
many	.	TRBV11-2	TRBJ2-7	TGTGCCAGCAGCTTATCAGGGGAGCAGTACTTC	CASSLSGEQYF
few	TRBD2	TRBV2	TRBJ2-7	TGTGCCAGCAGTGAACCCCCGGGGGGGGGATACGAGCAGTACTTC	CASSEPPGGGYEQYF
few	.	TRBV28	TRBJ1-1	TGTGCCAGCCAGGACAGTAGACCCACTGAAGCTTTCTTT	CASQDSRPTEAFF
.	TRBD1	TRBV29-1	TRBJ2-5	TGCAGCGTTGAAGGGGGACAGGGGTTTGGAGAGACCCAGTACTTC	CSVEGGQGFGETQYF
.	.	TRBV28	TRBJ1-2	TGTGCCAGCAGTTTACCCCCAGGGCAGGGCTATGGCTACACCTTC	CASSLPPGQGYGYTF
.	.	TRBV29-1	TRBJ2-1	TGCAGCGTTCGGGCTTTGCGAAACAATGAGCAGTTCTTC	CSVRALRNNEQFF
few	.	TRBV2	TRBJ1-1	TGTGCCAGCAGTGAAGAGATGAACACTGAAGCTTTCTTT	CASSEEMNTEAFF
many	.	TRBV6-1	TRBJ2-4	TGTGCCAGCAGTGAATTAGTAAGGGGAGCCAAAAACATTCAGTACTTC	CASSELVRGAKNIQYF
few	.	TRBV5-8	TRBJ2-7	TGTGCCAGCAGCCAGCGGAGCTACGAGCAGTACTTC	CASSQRSYEQYF
few	.	TRBV5-1	TRBJ2-3	TGCGCCAGCAGCTTGGGGGACAGCACAGATACGCAGTATTTT	CASSLGDSTDTQYF
few	.	TRBV4-3	TRBJ1-6	TGCGCCAGCAGCCGGGGCTCGGACAGCTATAATTCACCCCTCCACTTT	CASSRGSDSYNSPLHF
many	TRBD1	TRBV27	TRBJ2-7	TGTGCCAGCAGAACTCTGGGACAGGGAATAGGTGGGGGATACGAGCAGTACTTC	CASRTLGQGIGGGYEQYF
.	TRBD2	TRBV20-1	TRBJ2-5	TGCAGTGCTAGAGATCGGATGGGGAAACGGGGGGGCCAAGAGACCCAGTACTTC	CSARDRMGKRGGQETQYF
.	.	TRBV28	TRBJ1-6	TGTGCCAGCAGGAATAGCGATTCACCCCTCCACTTT	CASRNSDSPLHF
.	TRBD1	TRBV12-3/TRBV12-4	TRBJ1-1	TGTGCCAGCAGTATACTAAGGACAGGGTTT	CASSILRTGF
.	TRBD1	TRBV11-2	TRBJ2-7	TGTGCCAGCAGCTTAGATCCGGGCAGGGGGCGCGAGCAGTACTTC	CASSLDPGRGREQYF
few	.	TRBV7-6	TRBJ1-2	TGTGCCAGCAGCCGGACAGAAAAGTATGGCTACACCTTC	CASSRTEKYGYTF
many	TRBD2	TRBV6-5	TRBJ2-1	TGTGCCAGCAGGTCTCCACCGGGACTAGCAAACAATGAGCAGTTCTTC	CASRSPPGLANNEQFF
.	.	TRBV27	TRBJ2-7	TGTGCCAGCAGTTCGCTCCTCTCACCGGGGCTCTACGAGCAGTACTTC	CASSSLLSPGLYEQYF
.	.	TRBV28	TRBJ1-1	TGTGCCAGCAGTTTAGGCGTTGAAGCTTTCTTT	CASSLGVEAFF
few	.	TRBV9	TRBJ2-7	TGTGCCAGCACCTACGAGCAGTACTTC	CASTYEQYF
many	.	TRBV28	TRBJ1-2	TGTGCCAGCAGGCCCCGGGGAACCCACCTCTATGGCTACACCTTC	CASRPRGTHLYGYTF
many	.	TRBV6-6	TRBJ1-2	TGTGCCAGCACCGATTCACAAGCTAACTATGGCTACACCTTC	CASTDSQANYGYTF
few	.	TRBV20-1	TRBJ1-5	TGCAGTGCAAGGACAGCTCAGGGGATTAGCAATCAGCCCCAGCATTTT	CSARTAQGISNQPQHF
many	TRBD1	TRBV14	TRBJ1-1	TGTGCCAGCAGCCAAGTTGGGACAGGTTCGGGCACTGAAGCTTTCTTT	CASSQVGTGSGTEAFF
.	.	TRBV3-1	TRBJ2-1	TGTGCCAGCAGCCAAGGTCGGGGGGCCCCCAGCGTCTTC	CASSQGRGAPSVF
.	.	TRBV6-5	TRBJ2-7	TGTGCCAGCAGTTACAGACAGGAATCCTACGAGCAGTACTTC	CASSYRQESYEQYF
many	TRBD1	TRBV11-2	TRBJ2-7	TGTGCCAGCAGCTTAGGACAGGGCCAGCAGTACTTC	CASSLGQGQQYF
many	TRBD1	TRBV2	TRBJ2-3	TGTGCCAGCAACACCCGGGACAGGGGAGTTTTAACAGATACGCAGTATTTT	CASNTRDRGVLTDTQYF
many	.	TRBV6-6	TRBJ2-7	TGTGCCAGCAGAACGCCACAGTCCTACGAGCAGTACTTC	CASRTPQSYEQYF
many	.	TRBV14	TRBJ2-6	TGTGCCAGCAGCCAAGGTCTGGGATATGGGGCCAACGTCCTGACTTTC	CASSQGLGYGANVLTF
many	.	TRBV7-9	TRBJ1-6	TGTGCCAGCACTGCATCTTCACCCCTCCACTTT	CASTASSPLHF
.	.	TRBV6-2/TRBV6-3	TRBJ2-1	TGTGCCAGCAGTTACTCAGGACGGTTTTCCTACAATGAGCAGTTCTTC	CASSYSGRFSYNEQFF
.	.	TRBV20-1	TRBJ1-1	TGCAGTGCTAGAAGGGGGAACACTGAAGCTTTCTTT	CSARRGNTEAFF
many	.	TRBV25-1	TRBJ2-5	TGTGCCAGCAGTGATGTGCGTTACGCTGAGACCCAGTACTTC	CASSDVRYAETQYF